These T cell receptor beta chains were read from a single sample in a study of OX40 agonist ivuxolimab in advanced cancers. Measured with immunoSEQ multiplex PCR; TCRdb has only the in-frame clones, and not every one. The sample has roughly 62,000 clones; less than 90% are singletons. The sequences come from CD4+ or CD8+ T cells sorted from blood, collected in a trial of the OX40 agonist ivuxolimab. These TCRs come from an adult with an advanced solid tumor such as melanoma, head and neck, liver or kidney cancer. The CDR3 runs from the conserved cysteine through the conserved F or W. The order of the fields is D gene, V gene, clone size, J gene, CDR3 protein, CDR3 DNA. D genes are given only for firm matches. Expanded clones are given a class, and other clones once, few, many or no size at all.

TRBD2,TRBV9,-,TRBJ2-5,CASSAPEVAGVETQYF,TGTGCCAGCAGCGCCCCCGAGGTAGCGGGAGTCGAGACCCAGTACTTC
-,TRBV7-9,-,TRBJ2-7,CASSLPMRGTNEQYF,TGTGCCAGCAGCTTACCCATGAGGGGGACCAACGAGCAGTACTTC
-,TRBV29-1,-,TRBJ2-1,CSTEGMTGRNEQFF,TGCAGCACTGAGGGGATGACGGGGCGTAATGAGCAGTTCTTC
-,TRBV2,-,TRBJ1-5,CASRADLNQPQHF,TGTGCCAGCAGGGCGGATCTTAATCAGCCCCAGCATTTT
-,TRBV30,-,TRBJ1-3,CAWRDSGNTIYF,TGTGCCTGGAGAGACTCTGGAAACACCATATATTTT
TRBD1,TRBV5-1,few,TRBJ2-2,CASSVRDRGTGELFF,TGCGCCAGCAGCGTCCGGGACAGGGGCACCGGGGAGCTGTTTTTT
-,TRBV9,once,TRBJ2-7,CASSAGTYSSYEQYF,TGTGCCAGCAGCGCCGGGACATATAGCTCCTACGAGCAGTACTTC
-,TRBV6-1,-,TRBJ2-7,CASSESTGQGYEQYF,TGTGCCAGCAGTGAATCTACGGGACAAGGCTACGAGCAGTACTTC
-,TRBV9,-,TRBJ1-4,CASSRHRDLNEKLFF,TGTGCCAGCAGCCGACACAGGGACCTTAATGAAAAACTGTTTTTT
-,TRBV7-8,once,TRBJ2-1,CASRFGSNNEQFF,TGTGCCAGCAGGTTCGGATCAAACAATGAGCAGTTCTTC
TRBD2,TRBV9,-,TRBJ2-2,CASSSPRRASGKTGELFF,TGTGCCAGCAGCTCCCCTCGTAGGGCTAGCGGGAAGACCGGGGAGCTGTTTTTT
-,TRBV9,once,TRBJ2-2,CASSVGANTGELFF,TGTGCCAGCAGCGTCGGCGCGAACACCGGGGAGCTGTTTTTT
-,TRBV6-5,-,TRBJ1-2,CASSPGGYGYTF,TGTGCCAGCAGCCCGGGGGGGTATGGCTACACCTTC
TRBD2,TRBV7-6,-,TRBJ2-5,CASSLWREEETQYF,TGTGCCAGCAGCTTATGGCGGGAGGAAGAGACCCAGTACTTC
-,TRBV7-8,-,TRBJ2-7,CASSPYRAGEQYF,TGTGCCAGCAGCCCCTACAGGGCGGGCGAGCAGTACTTC
-,TRBV27,few,TRBJ1-6,CASSFGGRNSPLHF,TGTGCCAGCAGTTTTGGGGGGCGTAATTCACCCCTCCACTTT
-,TRBV28,-,TRBJ1-3,CASNAVGSGNTIYF,TGTGCCAGCAATGCGGTGGGCTCTGGAAACACCATATATTTT
TRBD2,TRBV6-1,-,TRBJ2-3,CASSERETSGHMVTQYF,TGTGCCAGCAGTGAAAGGGAGACTAGCGGGCACATGGTTACGCAGTATTTT
TRBD2,TRBV5-4,-,TRBJ2-3,CASSLASGSTDTQYF,TGTGCCAGCAGCTTGGCTAGCGGGAGCACAGATACGCAGTATTTT
-,TRBV7-2,-,TRBJ2-7,CASSLWITREQYF,TGTGCCAGCAGCCTTTGGATAACGAGGGAGCAGTACTTC
-,TRBV6-6,-,TRBJ2-7,CASSSSTRDEQYF,TGTGCCAGCAGCTCTTCGACCAGGGACGAGCAGTACTTC
-,TRBV6-5,-,TRBJ2-5,CASSYGGGGQETQYF,TGTGCCAGCAGTTACGGGGGCGGGGGCCAAGAGACCCAGTACTTC
-,TRBV19,-,TRBJ2-1,CASSIPGADNEQFF,TGTGCCAGTAGTATACCGGGGGCCGACAATGAGCAGTTCTTC
TRBD2,TRBV2,-,TRBJ2-2,CASSGASGGRTGELFF,TGTGCCAGCAGTGGGGCTAGCGGAGGGCGGACCGGGGAGCTGTTTTTT
-,TRBV7-9,-,TRBJ2-5,CASSLGTVQETQYF,TGTGCCAGCAGCCTAGGGACTGTTCAAGAGACCCAGTACTTC
-,TRBV19,medium-sized,TRBJ1-2,CASSAPETGPSYTF,TGTGCCAGTAGTGCCCCCGAAACAGGGCCGAGCTACACCTTC
TRBD1,TRBV4-1,few,TRBJ2-3,CASSHYLGQESTDTQYF,TGCGCCAGCAGCCACTACCTGGGACAGGAAAGCACAGATACGCAGTATTTT
-,TRBV28,-,TRBJ1-4,CASRRRQNNEKLFF,TGTGCCAGCAGACGAAGACAGAATAATGAAAAACTGTTTTTT
TRBD1,TRBV18,-,TRBJ1-1,CASSPESGGRTEAFF,TGTGCCAGCTCACCAGAATCAGGGGGTAGGACTGAAGCTTTCTTT
TRBD1,TRBV6-1,-,TRBJ1-6,CASSATGLGNSPLHF,TGTGCCAGCAGCGCGACAGGGTTGGGTAATTCACCCCTCCACTTT
-,TRBV7-2,-,TRBJ2-3,CASSSPTKTTQYF,TGTGCCAGCAGCTCCCCAACGAAAACGACGCAGTATTTT